This TCR beta chain is from a study of T cell responses to AZD1222 COVID-19 vaccine. Points from the study as a whole: Vaccine-associated CD4 TCRs ranged over spike, dominating at 160-218 and 743-854. Donors in the cohort were predominantly white British and more often female, and clonal diversity was possibly underestimated. Baseline seropositives among AZD1222 recipients totaled only five or six. Nearly half of spike-specific TCRs reportedly go after variant regions that carry no mutations.

Germline CDR1 SGHNT, CDR2 YENEEA. The CDR3 totals 16 residues. The V segment lost 5 bases and the J segment 0 bases; nucleotides outside the gene matches: 3. Of note for this clone: Its antigen is unidentified.

The repertoire was sequenced with immunoSEQ multiplex PCR; TCRdb's copy has only in-frame clones and lacks some. The profile shows roughly 150,000 clones, 90% of them singletons. The receptor's source is an adult in good health. This sample comprised peripheral blood, obtained on day 0 of AZD1222 vaccination. J is TRBJ2-1 and V is TRBV11-3; 11 nucleotides line up with TRBD2. Written as DNA, the CDR3 is TGTGCCAGCAGCCATGGGACTAGCGGCTCCTACAATGAGCAGTTCTTC. Translated, it gives CASSHGTSGSYNEQFF.